This T cell receptor (beta chain) is drawn from a study of cytomegalovirus exposure and HLA in healthy donors. Study-level background: Across around 400 genotyped donors, 81% landed in the Caucasian-associated ancestry cluster. Study-wide findings and caveats: There were 150 or so TCR beta chains listed as cytomegalovirus-associated. A classifier reportedly called cytomegalovirus status with high sensitivity and specificity.

PCR involved 60 Vbeta and 13 Jbeta primers. Generated by immunoSEQ multiplex PCR, the TCRdb table keeps only in-frame clones and is missing some. The sample has approximately 170,000 clones; 65% to 85% are singletons. Trimming left V 3 bases short and J 3 bases short, with 8 bases between. Germline CDR1 SEHNR, CDR2 FQNEAQ (reference sequence). This CDR3 spans 14 amino acids. As for this clone: Its antigen is currently unknown.

The sequenced sample consisted of PBMCs. The chain carries TRBV7-9 and TRBJ2-2, with D hard to call. The TCR sequence derives from a boy aged 2-9 years in good health and CMV-seronegative. The CDR3 nucleotides read TGTGCCAGCAGCTTGAACAGTTACACCGGGGAGCTGTTTTTT. Its protein is CASSLNSYTGELFF.